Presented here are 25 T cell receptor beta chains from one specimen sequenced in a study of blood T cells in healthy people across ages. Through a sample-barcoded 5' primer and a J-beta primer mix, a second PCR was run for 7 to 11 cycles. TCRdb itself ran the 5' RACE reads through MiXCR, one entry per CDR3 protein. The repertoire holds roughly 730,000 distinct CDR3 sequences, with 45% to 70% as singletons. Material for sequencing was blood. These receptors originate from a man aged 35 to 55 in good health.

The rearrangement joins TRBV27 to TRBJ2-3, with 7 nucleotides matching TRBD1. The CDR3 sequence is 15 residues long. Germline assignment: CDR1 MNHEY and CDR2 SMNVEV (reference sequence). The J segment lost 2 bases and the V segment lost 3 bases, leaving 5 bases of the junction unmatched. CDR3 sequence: CASSLRGPDTDTQYF. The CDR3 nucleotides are TGTGCCAGCAGTTTGAGGGGGCCTGACACAGATACGCAGTATTTT.

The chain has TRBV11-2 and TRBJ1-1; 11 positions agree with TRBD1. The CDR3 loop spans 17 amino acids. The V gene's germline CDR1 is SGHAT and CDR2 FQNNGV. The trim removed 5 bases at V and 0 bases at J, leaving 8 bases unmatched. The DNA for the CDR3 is TGTGCCAGCAGCCCTATAGGACAGGGGGCTATGAACACTGAAGCTTTCTTT. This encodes CASSPIGQGAMNTEAFF.

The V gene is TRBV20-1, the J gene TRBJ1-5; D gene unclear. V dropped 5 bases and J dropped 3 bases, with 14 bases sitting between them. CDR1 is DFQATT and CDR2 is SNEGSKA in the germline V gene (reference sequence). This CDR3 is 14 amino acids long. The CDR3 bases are TGCAGTGCTCCCAAAGCGTTGAACAATCAGCCCCAGCATTTT. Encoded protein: CSAPKALNNQPQHF.

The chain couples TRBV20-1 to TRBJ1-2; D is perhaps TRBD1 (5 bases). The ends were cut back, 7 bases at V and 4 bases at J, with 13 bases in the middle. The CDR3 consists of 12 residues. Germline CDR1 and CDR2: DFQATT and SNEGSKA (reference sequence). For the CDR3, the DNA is TGCAGTGGCATACTAGGGACCTATGGCTACACCTTC. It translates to CSGILGTYGYTF.

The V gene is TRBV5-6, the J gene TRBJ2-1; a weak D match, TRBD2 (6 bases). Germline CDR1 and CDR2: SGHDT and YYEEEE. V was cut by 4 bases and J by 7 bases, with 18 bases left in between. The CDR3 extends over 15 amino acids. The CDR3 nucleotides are TGTGCCAGCAGCCCAGCCGGGGGTGTGCCGAATGAGCAGTTCTTC. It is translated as CASSPAGGVPNEQFF. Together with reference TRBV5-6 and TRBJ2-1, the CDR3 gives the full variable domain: DAGVTQSPTHLIKTRGQQVTLRCSPKSGHDTVSWYQQALGQGPQFIFQYYEEEERQRGNFPDRFSGHQFPNYSSELNVNALLLGDSALYLCASSPAGGVPNEQFFGPGTRLTVL.

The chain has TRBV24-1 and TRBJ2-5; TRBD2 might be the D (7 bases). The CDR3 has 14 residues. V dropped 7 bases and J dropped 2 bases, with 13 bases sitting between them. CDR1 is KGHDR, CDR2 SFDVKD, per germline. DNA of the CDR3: TGTGCCACCAGCGGAGGGGGGGGGCAAGAGACCCAGTACTTC. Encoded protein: CATSGGGGQETQYF.

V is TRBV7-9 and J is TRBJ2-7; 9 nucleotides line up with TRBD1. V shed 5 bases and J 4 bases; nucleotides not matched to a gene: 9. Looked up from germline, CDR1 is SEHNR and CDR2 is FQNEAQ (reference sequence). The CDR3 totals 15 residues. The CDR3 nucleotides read TGTGCCAGCAGCCAATCCGGGACAGGGCTATACGAGCAGTACTTC. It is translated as CASSQSGTGLYEQYF.

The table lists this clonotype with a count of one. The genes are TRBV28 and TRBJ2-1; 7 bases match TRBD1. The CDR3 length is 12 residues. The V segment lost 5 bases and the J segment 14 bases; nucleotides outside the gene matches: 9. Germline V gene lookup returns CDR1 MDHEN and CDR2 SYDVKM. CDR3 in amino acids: CASSDAGGPEFF. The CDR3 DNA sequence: TGTGCCAGCAGTGACGCAGGGGGTCCGGAGTTCTTC.

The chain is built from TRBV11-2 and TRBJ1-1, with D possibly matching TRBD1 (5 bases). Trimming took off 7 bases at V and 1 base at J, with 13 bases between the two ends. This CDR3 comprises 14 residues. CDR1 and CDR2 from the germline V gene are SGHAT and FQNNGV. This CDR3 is CASTPARGNTEAFF. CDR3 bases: TGTGCCAGCACCCCGGCGAGGGGGAACACTGAAGCTTTCTTT.

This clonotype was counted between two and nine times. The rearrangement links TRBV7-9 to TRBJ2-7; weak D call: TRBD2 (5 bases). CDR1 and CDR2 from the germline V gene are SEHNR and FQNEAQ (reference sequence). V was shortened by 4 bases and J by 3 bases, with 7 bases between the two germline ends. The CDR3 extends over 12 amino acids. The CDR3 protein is CASSSDFYEQYF. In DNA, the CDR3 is TGTGCCAGCAGCTCGGACTTCTACGAGCAGTACTTC.

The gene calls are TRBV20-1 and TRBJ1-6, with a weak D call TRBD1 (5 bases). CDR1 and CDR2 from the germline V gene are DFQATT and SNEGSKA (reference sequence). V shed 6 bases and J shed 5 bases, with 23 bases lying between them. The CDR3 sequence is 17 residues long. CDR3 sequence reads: CSATPWQGASNNSPLHF. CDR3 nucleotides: TGCAGTGCCACCCCATGGCAGGGCGCTTCGAATAATTCACCCCTCCACTTT.

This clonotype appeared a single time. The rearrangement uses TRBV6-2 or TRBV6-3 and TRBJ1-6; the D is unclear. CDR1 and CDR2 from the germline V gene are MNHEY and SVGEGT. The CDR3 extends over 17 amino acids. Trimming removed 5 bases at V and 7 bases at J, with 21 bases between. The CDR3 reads CASSKIGSQFPNSPLHF. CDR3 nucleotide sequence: TGTGCCAGCAGTAAGATCGGCAGCCAGTTTCCCAATTCACCCCTCCACTTT.

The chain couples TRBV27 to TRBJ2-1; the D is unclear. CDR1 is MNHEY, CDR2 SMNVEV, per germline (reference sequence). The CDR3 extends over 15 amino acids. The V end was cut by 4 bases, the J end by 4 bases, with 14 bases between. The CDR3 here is CASSSALDGYNEQFF. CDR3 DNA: TGTGCCAGCAGTTCTGCGTTAGACGGATACAATGAGCAGTTCTTC.

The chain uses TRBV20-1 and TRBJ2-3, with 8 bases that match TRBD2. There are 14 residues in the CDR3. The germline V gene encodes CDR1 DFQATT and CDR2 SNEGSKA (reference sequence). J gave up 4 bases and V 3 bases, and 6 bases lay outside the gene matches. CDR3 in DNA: TGCAGTGCTAGTAGGTTCGGGAGGGCAGATACGCAGTATTTT. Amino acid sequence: CSASRFGRADTQYF.

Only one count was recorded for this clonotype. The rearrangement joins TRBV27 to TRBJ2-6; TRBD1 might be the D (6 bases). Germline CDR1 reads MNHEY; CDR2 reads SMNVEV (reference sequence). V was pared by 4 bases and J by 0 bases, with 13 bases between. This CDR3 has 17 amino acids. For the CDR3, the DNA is TGTGCCAGCAGTTGGGCCGAACAGGGCTCTGGGGCCAACGTCCTGACTTTC. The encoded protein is CASSWAEQGSGANVLTF.

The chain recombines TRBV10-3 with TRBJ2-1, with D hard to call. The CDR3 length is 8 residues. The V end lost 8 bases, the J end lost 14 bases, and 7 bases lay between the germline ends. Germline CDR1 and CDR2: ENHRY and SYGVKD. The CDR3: CAISLKFF. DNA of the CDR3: TGTGCCATCTCCCTTAAGTTCTTC.

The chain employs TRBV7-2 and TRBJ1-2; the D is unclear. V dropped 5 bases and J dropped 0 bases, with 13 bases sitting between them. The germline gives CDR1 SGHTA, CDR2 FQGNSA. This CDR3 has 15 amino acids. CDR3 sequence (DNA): TGTGCCAGCAGCCTCTTGTCGTTATCTAACTATGGCTACACCTTC. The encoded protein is CASSLLSLSNYGYTF.

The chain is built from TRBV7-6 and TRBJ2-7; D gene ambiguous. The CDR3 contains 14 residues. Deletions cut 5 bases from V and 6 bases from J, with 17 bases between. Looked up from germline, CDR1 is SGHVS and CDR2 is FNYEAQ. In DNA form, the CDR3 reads TGTGCCAGCAGCCCCGAGGAAGGGTTGTTCGAGCAGTACTTC. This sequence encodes CASSPEEGLFEQYF. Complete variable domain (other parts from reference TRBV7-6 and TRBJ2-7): GAGVSQSPRYKVTKRGQDVALRCDPISGHVSLYWYRQALGQGPEFLTYFNYEAQQDKSGLPNDRFSAERPEGSISTLTIQRTEQRDSAMYRCASSPEEGLFEQYFGPGTRLTVT.

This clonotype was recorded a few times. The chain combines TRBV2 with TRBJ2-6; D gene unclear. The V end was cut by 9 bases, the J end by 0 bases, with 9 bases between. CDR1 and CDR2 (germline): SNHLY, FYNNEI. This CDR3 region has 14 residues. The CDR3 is CARQTDSGANVLTF. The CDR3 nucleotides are TGTGCCAGACAGACTGACTCTGGGGCCAACGTCCTGACTTTC.

CDR3 loop: CASSDGQGGWLSYEQYF. The CDR3 coding sequence is TGTGCCAGCAGTGACGGACAGGGGGGATGGCTAAGCTACGAGCAGTACTTC. V gene TRBV6-2 or TRBV6-3 combines with J gene TRBJ2-5; TRBD1 matches at 10 bases. The J call is uncertain, as TRBJ2-7 better fits the DNA end. Germline loops: CDR1 MNHEY, CDR2 SVGEGT. The CDR3 loop spans 17 amino acids.

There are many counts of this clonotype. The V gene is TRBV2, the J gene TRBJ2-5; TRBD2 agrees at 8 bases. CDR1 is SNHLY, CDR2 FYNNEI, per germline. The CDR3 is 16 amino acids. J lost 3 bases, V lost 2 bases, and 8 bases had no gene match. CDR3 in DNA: TGTGCCAGCAGTGAAAATGTGGCGGGAGGAAAAGAGACCCAGTACTTC. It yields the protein CASSENVAGGKETQYF.

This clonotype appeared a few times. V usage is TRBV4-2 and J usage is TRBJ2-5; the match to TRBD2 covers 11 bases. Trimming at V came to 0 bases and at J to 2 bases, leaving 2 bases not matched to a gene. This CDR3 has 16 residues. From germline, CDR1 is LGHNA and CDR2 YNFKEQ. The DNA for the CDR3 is TGTGCCAGCAGCCAAGAACTAGCGGGAGTTCAAGAGACCCAGTACTTC. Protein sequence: CASSQELAGVQETQYF.

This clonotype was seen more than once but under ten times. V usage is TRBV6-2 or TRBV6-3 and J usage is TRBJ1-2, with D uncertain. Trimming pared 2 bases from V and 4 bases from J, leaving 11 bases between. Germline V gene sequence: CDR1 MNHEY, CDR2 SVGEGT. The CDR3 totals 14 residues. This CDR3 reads CASSYQAPIYGYTF. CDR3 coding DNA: TGTGCCAGCAGTTACCAGGCACCGATCTATGGCTACACCTTC.

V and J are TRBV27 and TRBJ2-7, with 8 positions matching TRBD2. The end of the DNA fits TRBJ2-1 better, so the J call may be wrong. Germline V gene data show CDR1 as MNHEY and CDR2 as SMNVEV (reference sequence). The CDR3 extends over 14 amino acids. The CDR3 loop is CASSLEREWNEQFF. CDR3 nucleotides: TGTGCCAGCAGTCTCGAGCGGGAGTGGAATGAGCAGTTCTTC.

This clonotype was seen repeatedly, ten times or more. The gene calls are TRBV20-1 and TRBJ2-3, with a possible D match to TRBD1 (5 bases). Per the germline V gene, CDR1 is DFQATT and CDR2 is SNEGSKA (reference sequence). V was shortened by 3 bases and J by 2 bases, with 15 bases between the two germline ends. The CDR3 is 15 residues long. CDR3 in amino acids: CSASQGRGDTDTQYF. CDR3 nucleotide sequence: TGCAGTGCTAGTCAGGGCCGAGGAGACACAGATACGCAGTATTTT.